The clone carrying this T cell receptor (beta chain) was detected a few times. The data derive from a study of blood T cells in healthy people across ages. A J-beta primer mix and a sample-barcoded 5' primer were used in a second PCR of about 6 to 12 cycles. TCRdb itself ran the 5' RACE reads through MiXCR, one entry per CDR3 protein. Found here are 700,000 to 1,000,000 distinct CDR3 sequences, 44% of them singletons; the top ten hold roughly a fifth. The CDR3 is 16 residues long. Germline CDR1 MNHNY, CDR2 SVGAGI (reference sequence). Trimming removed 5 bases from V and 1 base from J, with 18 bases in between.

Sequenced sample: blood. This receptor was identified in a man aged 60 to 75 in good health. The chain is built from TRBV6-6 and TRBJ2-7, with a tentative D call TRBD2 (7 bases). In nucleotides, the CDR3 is TGTGCCAGCAGTCCTCGGGGGGCGGGGGCGTCCTACGAGCAGTACTTC. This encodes CASSPRGAGASYEQYF.